The T cell receptor beta chain under discussion was sequenced for a study of T-cell memory formation after mild COVID-19 (dated by TCRdb to the early 2020s). In terms of the full investigation: TCR sequence clusters from the two donors were largely donor specific. The cohort was made up of two young adult volunteers, one female and one male, who were previously healthy. In a couple of donors, T-cell clones that expanded and contracted after mild COVID-19 were followed by sequencing TCRalpha and TCRbeta repertoires longitudinally. The study at large found these results: From day 15 to 85, contracting clones showed balanced CD4/CD8 phenotypes, whereas a second wave of clones that expanded from day 15 to 37 leaned towards CD4+. Contracting CD4+ clones were located mainly in the CM and EM memory subsets, whereas CD8+ clones were found to be enriched in EMRA. The study covered only two mild cases, and larger cohorts including severe cases with pre-infection samples were considered necessary. Some responding clones were detected in pre-infection memory, suggesting pre-existing cross-reactive memory T cells joined the SARS-CoV-2 response. Whether the second-wave clones peaking on day 37 were SARS-CoV-2 specific was not confirmed.

Trimming takes 0 bases from V and 2 bases from J, and the germline ends sit 13 bases apart. There are 16 amino acids in the CDR3, from cysteine to phenylalanine inclusive. Here the CDR3 DNA is all that survives: 48 bases in frame from base 1. The germline V gene sets CDR1 to SGDLS and CDR2 to YYNGEE. The reads were generated on an Illumina NovaSeq 6000. TCRalpha and TCRbeta cDNA libraries were built by 5'RACE with constant-segment primers, adding sample barcodes and unique molecular identifiers. RNA was extracted from every sample with Trizol reagent. Library amplification was performed in two PCR steps, and a second sample barcode and Illumina TruSeq adapters were introduced in the second step. Sequencing of the libraries was done on an Illumina NovaSeq, producing 2 x 150 bp paired-end reads. The authors' analysis ran thus. With migec v1.2.7, reads were demultiplexed and then collapsed into UMI-guided consensus sequences. Using mixcr v2.1.11, UMI consensuses were aligned to TRA and TRB V and J templates and then assembled into clonotypes. Clonotypes were classified as expanded or contracted when called significant by both edgeR and NoisET, with noise models trained on biological replicates. For edgeR calls, a false discovery rate-adjusted p below 0.01 and a log2 fold-change threshold of 1 were applied. As an exploratory analysis of dynamics, max-normalized trajectories of the 1000 most abundant clonotypes were examined by PCA with hierarchical clustering. Separately sequenced CD4+ and CD8+ repertoires were used to assign a CD4 or CD8 phenotype to each responding clone. TCRdb reprocessing: public reads trimmed at Q25 with fastp, clones called with MiXCR, in-frame beta chains kept. Every distinct CDR3 protein forms one entry, paired with its most common genes and DNA. These V and J calls derive from TCRdb rather than the authors' analysis. A total of about 350,000 distinct CDR3 sequences appear in this sample, roughly an eighth of them only once. About 20% of the sample goes to the ten largest clones.

Ficoll-Paque density gradient centrifugation was the method used to isolate PBMCs. As for this clonotype: It lacks a known antigen. There are no base qualities to consult, and no much larger clone falls within one base.

This TCR was sampled from a man younger than 35 who had mild COVID-19 (a few samples of this study predate the infection). The sample titles of this study are shuffled in the database, so cell type and time point are left out; the donor was told from shared clones. Recombination joined TRBV9 with TRBJ2-3; the D gene remains uncertain. Sequenced sample: PBMCs or a T cell subset sorted from them (not recorded which). The CDR3 corresponds to CASSVDENPNTDTQYF. The nucleotide sequence reads TGTGCCAGCAGCGTAGATGAGAACCCTAACACAGATACGCAGTATTTT.